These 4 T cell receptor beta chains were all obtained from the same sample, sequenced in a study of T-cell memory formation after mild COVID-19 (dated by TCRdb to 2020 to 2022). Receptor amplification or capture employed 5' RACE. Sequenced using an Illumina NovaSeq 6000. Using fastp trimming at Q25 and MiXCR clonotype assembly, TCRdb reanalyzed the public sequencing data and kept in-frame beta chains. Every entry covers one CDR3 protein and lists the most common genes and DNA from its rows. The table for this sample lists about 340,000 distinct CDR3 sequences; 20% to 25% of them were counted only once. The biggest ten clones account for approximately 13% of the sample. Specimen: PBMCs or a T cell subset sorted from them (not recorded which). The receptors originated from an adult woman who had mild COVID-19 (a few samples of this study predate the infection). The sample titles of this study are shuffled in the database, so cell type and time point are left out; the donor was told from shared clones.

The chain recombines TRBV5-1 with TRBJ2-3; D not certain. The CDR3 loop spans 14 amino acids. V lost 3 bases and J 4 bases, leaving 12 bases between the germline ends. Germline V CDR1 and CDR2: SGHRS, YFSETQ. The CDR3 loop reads CASSSGNSPDTQYF. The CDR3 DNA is TGCGCCAGCAGCTCTGGGAACTCCCCAGATACGCAGTATTTT.

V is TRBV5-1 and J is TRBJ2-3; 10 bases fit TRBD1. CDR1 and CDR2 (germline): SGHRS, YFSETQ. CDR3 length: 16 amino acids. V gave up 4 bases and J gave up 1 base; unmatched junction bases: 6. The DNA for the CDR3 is TGCGCCAGCAGCCCTGGGGACAGGGGACGCACAGATACGCAGTATTTT. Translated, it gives CASSPGDRGRTDTQYF.

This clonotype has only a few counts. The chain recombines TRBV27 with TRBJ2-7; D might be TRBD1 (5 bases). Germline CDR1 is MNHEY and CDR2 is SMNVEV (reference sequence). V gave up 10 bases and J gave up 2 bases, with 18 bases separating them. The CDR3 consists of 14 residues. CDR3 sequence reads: CATENLDRTYEQYF. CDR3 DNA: TGTGCCACCGAGAACCTCGACAGAACCTACGAGCAGTACTTC.

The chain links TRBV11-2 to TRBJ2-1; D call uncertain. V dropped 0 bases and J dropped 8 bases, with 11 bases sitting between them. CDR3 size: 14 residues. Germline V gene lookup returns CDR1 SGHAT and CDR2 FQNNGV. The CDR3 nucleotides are TGTGCCAGCAGCTTAGACCTTCATAGAGATGAGCAGTTCTTC. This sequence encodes CASSLDLHRDEQFF.